This T cell receptor (beta chain) was recorded in a study of OX40 agonist ivuxolimab in advanced cancers. Study summary: Participants could have had prior anti-PD-1, anti-PD-L1 or anti-CTLA-4 therapy, and roughly 39% had some.

On this clone: Its target is not known.

Repertoires were generated with immunoSEQ multiplex PCR, while TCRdb's copy carries only in-frame clones and drops some. The sample consists of tens of thousands of clones, 60% to 85% of them appearing once. General study findings and limits: CD4+ T cells averaged fewer expanded clones than CD8+ T cells.

This CDR3 spans 14 amino acids. Germline loops: CDR1 SGHRS, CDR2 YFSETQ. V shed 3 bases and J shed 6 bases, with 16 bases lying between them. The clonotype originates from an adult with an advanced solid tumor such as melanoma, head and neck, liver or kidney cancer. The chain combines TRBV5-1 with TRBJ2-7, with D perhaps TRBD1 (5 bases). Sequences were derived from CD4+ or CD8+ T cells sorted from blood, sampled in a trial of the OX40 agonist ivuxolimab. CDR3 nucleotides: TGCGCCAGCAGCTCAGCAGTCTTCCAGGGCGAGCAGTACTTC. Its translation is CASSSAVFQGEQYF.